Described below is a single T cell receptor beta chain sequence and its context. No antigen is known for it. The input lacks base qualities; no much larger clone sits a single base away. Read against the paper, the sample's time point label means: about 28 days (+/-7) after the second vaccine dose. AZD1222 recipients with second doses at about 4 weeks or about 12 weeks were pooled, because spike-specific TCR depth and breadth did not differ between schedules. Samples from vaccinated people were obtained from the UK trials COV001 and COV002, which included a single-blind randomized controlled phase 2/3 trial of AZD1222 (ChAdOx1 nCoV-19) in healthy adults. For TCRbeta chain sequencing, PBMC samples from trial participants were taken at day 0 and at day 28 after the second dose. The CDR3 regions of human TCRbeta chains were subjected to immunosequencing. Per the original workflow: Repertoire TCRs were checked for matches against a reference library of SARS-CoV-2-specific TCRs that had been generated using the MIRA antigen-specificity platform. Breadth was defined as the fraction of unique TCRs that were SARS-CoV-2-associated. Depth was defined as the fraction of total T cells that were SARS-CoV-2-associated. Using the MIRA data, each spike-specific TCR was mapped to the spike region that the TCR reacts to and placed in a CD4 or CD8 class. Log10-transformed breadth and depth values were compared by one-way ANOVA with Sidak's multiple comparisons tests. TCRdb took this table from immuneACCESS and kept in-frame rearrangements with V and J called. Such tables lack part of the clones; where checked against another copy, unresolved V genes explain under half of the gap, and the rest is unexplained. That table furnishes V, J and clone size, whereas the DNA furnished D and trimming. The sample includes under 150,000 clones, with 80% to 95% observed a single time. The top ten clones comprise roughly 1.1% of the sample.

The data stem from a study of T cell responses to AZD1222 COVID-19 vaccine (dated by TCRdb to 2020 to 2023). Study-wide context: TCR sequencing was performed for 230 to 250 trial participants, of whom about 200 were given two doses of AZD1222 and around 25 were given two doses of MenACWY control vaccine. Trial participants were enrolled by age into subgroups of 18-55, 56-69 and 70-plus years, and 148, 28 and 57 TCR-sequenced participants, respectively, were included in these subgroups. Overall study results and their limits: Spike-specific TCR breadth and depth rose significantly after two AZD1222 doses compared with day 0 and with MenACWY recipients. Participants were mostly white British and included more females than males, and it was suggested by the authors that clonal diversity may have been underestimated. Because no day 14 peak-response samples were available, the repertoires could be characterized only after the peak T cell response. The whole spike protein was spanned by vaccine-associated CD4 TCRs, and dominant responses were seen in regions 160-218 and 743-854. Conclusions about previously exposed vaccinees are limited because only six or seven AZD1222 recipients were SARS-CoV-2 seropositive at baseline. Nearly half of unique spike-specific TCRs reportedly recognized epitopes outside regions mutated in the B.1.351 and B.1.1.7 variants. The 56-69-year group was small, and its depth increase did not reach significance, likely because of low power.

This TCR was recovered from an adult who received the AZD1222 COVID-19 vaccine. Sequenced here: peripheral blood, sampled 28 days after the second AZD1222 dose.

The sequenced DNA: TGTGCCAGCAGCGTAGGGGCTATGGTCAATGAGCAGTTCTTC. Translated, it reads CASSVGAMVNEQFF. The chain is encoded by TRBV9 joined to TRBJ2-1; the D gene assignment is ambiguous. CDR1 and CDR2 were assigned from the germline V gene as SGDLS and YYNGEE. Counted from cysteine to phenylalanine, this CDR3 has 14 amino acids. The retained sequence is limited to the CDR3, 42 bases, with the frame set at the first base. V loses 0 bases of germline sequence and J loses 6 bases, and the interval between the two ends is 10 bases.